The present entry profiles one TCR beta chain with its context. Its antigen is undetermined. TCRdb independently ran MiXCR on the reads; one entry per CDR3 protein. The sample lists some 920,000 distinct CDR3 sequences; less than 40% were seen once. There are 13 residues in the CDR3. Germline CDR1 is DFQATT and CDR2 is SNEGSKA (reference sequence). V lost 3 bases, J lost 4 bases, and 12 bases lay in between. The record originates from a study of T cell repertoires in cytomegalovirus infection. Study summary: Public TCR beta signatures provided an indication of both CMV infection and a matching HLA type.

Overall study results and limits: HLA-C-restricted CMV-specific TCR beta clonotypes prevailed in the ex vivo response.

The chain has TRBV20-1 and TRBJ2-5; D uncertain. The receptor comes from a human donor in good health (CMV status not recorded). Some clones in this sample may be carry-over from other donors' samples. Material: cultured CD8+ T cells from PBMCs, obtained from culture after CMV antigen stimulation. This chain's CDR3 is CSASPPTTETQYF. In nucleotides, the CDR3 is TGCAGTGCTAGCCCCCCGACCACAGAGACCCAGTACTTC.